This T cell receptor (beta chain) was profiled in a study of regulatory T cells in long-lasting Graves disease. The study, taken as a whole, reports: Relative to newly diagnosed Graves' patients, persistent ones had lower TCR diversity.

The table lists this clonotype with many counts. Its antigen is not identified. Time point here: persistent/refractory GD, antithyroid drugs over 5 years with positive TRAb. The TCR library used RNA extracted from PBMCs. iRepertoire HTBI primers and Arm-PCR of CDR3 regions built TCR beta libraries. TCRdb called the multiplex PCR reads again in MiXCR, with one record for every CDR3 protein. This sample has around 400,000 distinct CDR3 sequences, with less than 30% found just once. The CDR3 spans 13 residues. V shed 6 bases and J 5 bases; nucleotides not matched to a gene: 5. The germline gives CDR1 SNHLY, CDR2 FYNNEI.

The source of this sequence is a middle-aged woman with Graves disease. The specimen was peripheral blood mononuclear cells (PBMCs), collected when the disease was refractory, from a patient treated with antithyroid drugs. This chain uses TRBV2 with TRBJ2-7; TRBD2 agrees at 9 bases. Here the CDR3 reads CASSGGRANEQYF. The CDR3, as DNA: TGTGCCAGCAGCGGCGGGAGGGCCAACGAGCAGTACTTC.